Listed here are 21 T cell receptor beta chains from one sample, sequenced in a study of blood T cell repertoires in COVID-19. Profiled with immunoSEQ multiplex PCR; TCRdb holds only in-frame clones, not every one. The top ten clones hold roughly 8.1% of a sample with approximately 130,000 clones, about four fifths of them seen once. The sample comprised peripheral blood. These receptors were taken from an older woman with active or convalescent COVID-19.

V gene TRBV27 combines with J gene TRBJ2-3; TRBD2 agrees at 7 bases. With 6 bases clipped from V and 6 bases from J, the junction kept 3 bases outside the gene matches. Germline values: CDR1 MNHEY, CDR2 SMNVEV (reference sequence). The CDR3 sequence is 12 residues long. The CDR3 nucleotides are TGTGCCAGCAGCGGGGGGTCCGATACGCAGTATTTT. It codes for CASSGGSDTQYF.

The J gene is TRBJ2-6, the V gene TRBV6-5; no firm D call. With 7 bases removed from V and 0 bases from J, the gap between germline ends came to 10 bases. The CDR3 has 15 amino acids. Per germline, CDR1 MNHEY and CDR2 SVGAGI. CDR3 loop: CASTLSLSGANVLTF. Written as DNA, the CDR3 is TGTGCCAGCACTCTGAGCCTCTCTGGGGCCAACGTCCTGACTTTC.

The chain joins TRBV2 to TRBJ1-5; TRBD1 aligns across 8 bases. CDR1 is SNHLY and CDR2 is FYNNEI in the germline V gene. J gave up 5 bases and V 4 bases, and 4 bases lay outside the gene matches. The CDR3 sequence is 14 residues long. CDR3 loop: CASSGQGAYQPQHF. The DNA of the CDR3 is TGTGCCAGCAGTGGGCAGGGGGCTTATCAGCCCCAGCATTTT.

The J gene is TRBJ2-1, the V gene TRBV6-1, with a weak D call TRBD2 (6 bases). The length of the CDR3 is 18 residues. Germline CDR1 reads MNHNS; CDR2 reads SASEGT. The V end lost 3 bases, the J end lost 2 bases, and 20 bases lay between the germline ends. The CDR3 reads CASSDGRRGVGPYNEQFF. As DNA, the CDR3 is TGTGCCAGCAGTGATGGGAGGAGGGGCGTAGGCCCCTACAATGAGCAGTTCTTC.

The gene calls are TRBV6-5 and TRBJ1-1; no clear D gene. In germline, CDR1 is MNHEY, CDR2 SVGAGI. The CDR3 runs to 16 residues. The V and J ends lost 0 bases and 7 bases respectively, with 18 bases between them. The CDR3 nucleotides read TGTGCCAGCAGTTACTCGACAAGAGGGATTAACGGTGAAGCTTTCTTT. It is translated as CASSYSTRGINGEAFF.

The chain is built from TRBV19 and TRBJ2-3; D might be TRBD1 (6 bases). The germline CDR1 and CDR2 sequences are LNHDA and SQIVND (reference sequence). This CDR3 contains 14 residues. The V end was cut by 4 bases, the J end by 0 bases, with 8 bases between. CDR3 DNA sequence: TGTGCCAGTAGTAACAGGGAAAGCACAGATACGCAGTATTTT. Protein sequence: CASSNRESTDTQYF.

The chain joins TRBV29-1 to TRBJ2-1; 10 positions match TRBD2. The CDR3 runs 17 residues. J lost 4 bases, V lost 3 bases, and 12 bases had no gene match. Looked up from germline, CDR1 is SQVTM and CDR2 is ANQGSEA. DNA of the CDR3: TGCAGCGTTGACCGAGGGGCTAGCGGGAGTCTTTACAATGAGCAGTTCTTC. The encoded protein is CSVDRGASGSLYNEQFF.

The J gene is TRBJ2-7, the V gene TRBV28, with D perhaps TRBD2 (6 bases). CDR1 MDHEN and CDR2 SYDVKM come from the germline V gene. V lost 5 bases, J lost 6 bases, and 14 bases lay in between. The CDR3 has 13 residues. CDR3: CASSVGPGGEQYF. CDR3 sequence (DNA): TGTGCCAGCAGTGTAGGGCCCGGGGGCGAGCAGTACTTC.

This chain uses TRBV6-5 with TRBJ2-1; 7 bases fit TRBD1. Germline lookup yields CDR1 MNHEY and CDR2 SVGAGI. This CDR3 is built from 15 residues. Trimming cost V 7 bases and J 2 bases; bases outside gene matches: 8. The CDR3 DNA reads TGTGCCAGCAACATACGGACAGGACCCTACAATGAGCAGTTCTTC. It encodes CASNIRTGPYNEQFF.

The rearrangement joins TRBV28 to TRBJ2-5; no clear D gene. Trimming left V 3 bases short and J 4 bases short, with 9 bases between. The CDR3 runs 13 residues. CDR1 MDHEN and CDR2 SYDVKM come from the germline V gene. CDR3: CASSLAGIETQYF. The CDR3 DNA is TGTGCCAGCAGTTTGGCAGGAATAGAGACCCAGTACTTC.

The chain uses TRBV5-4 and TRBJ2-1, with D maybe TRBD2 (5 bases). The length of the CDR3 is 12 residues. Trimming took off 3 bases at V and 9 bases at J, with 10 bases between the two ends. Germline-derived CDR1 and CDR2 are SGHNT and YYREEE (reference sequence). For the CDR3, the DNA is TGTGCCAGCAGCTGGGCCCGGGGTGAGCAGTTCTTC. This encodes CASSWARGEQFF.

The chain joins TRBV29-1 to TRBJ1-1, with 7 bases matching TRBD1. Germline-derived CDR1 and CDR2 are SQVTM and ANQGSEA. V lost 6 bases, J lost 8 bases, and 6 bases stayed unmatched. This CDR3 is built from 11 residues. CDR3 region: CSVATGAEAFF. The CDR3 DNA sequence: TGCAGCGTAGCCACAGGGGCCGAAGCTTTCTTT.

The J gene is TRBJ2-2, the V gene TRBV10-2; D is perhaps TRBD2 (5 bases). The germline V gene has CDR1 WSHSY and CDR2 SAAADI. V was pared by 5 bases and J by 2 bases, with 9 bases between. The CDR3 extends over 14 amino acids. The CDR3 region is CASSKRTNTGELFF. In DNA form, the CDR3 reads TGCGCCAGCAGTAAACGGACTAACACCGGGGAGCTGTTTTTT.

The chain links TRBV5-5 to TRBJ1-4; the D is unclear. Germline V gene sequence: CDR1 SGHKS, CDR2 YYEKEE (reference sequence). The length of the CDR3 is 12 residues. Trimming cost V 1 base and J 6 bases, with 4 bases left between them. The CDR3 coding sequence is TGTGCCAGCAGCTTGCGCGATGAAAAACTGTTTTTT. Translating gives CASSLRDEKLFF.

This chain connects TRBV10-3 to TRBJ1-5, with 9 bases aligning to TRBD1. J was trimmed by 7 bases and V by 5 bases; bases with no gene match: 6. Germline CDR1 reads ENHRY; CDR2 reads SYGVKD. This CDR3 is built from 14 residues. CDR3 sequence: CAISWDREVQPQHF. For the CDR3, the DNA is TGTGCCATCAGTTGGGACAGGGAGGTGCAGCCCCAGCATTTT.

This chain connects TRBV9 to TRBJ1-2; D gene ambiguous. Germline V gives CDR1 SGDLS, CDR2 YYNGEE. The CDR3 covers 14 residues. V was cut by 1 base and J by 6 bases, with 13 bases left in between. This chain's CDR3 is CASSVLLGVHGYTF. DNA of the CDR3: TGTGCCAGCAGCGTATTATTAGGAGTTCATGGCTACACCTTC. Looking up the rest from reference TRBV9 and TRBJ1-2 gives the full variable domain: DSGVTQTPKHLITATGQRVTLRCSPRSGDLSVYWYQQSLDQGLQFLIQYYNGEERAKGNILERFSAQQFPDLHSELNLSSLELGDSALYFCASSVLLGVHGYTFGSGTRLTVV.

CDR3 protein: CASNRDRDYNEQFF. CDR3 bases: TGTGCCAGCAACCGGGACAGGGACTACAATGAGCAGTTCTTC. The V call is TRBV19, the J call TRBJ2-1, with TRBD1 matching over 9 bases. After removal of 9 bases from V and 3 bases from J, the junction contained 6 bases not matched to a gene. Germline CDR1 reads LNHDA; CDR2 reads SQIVND (reference sequence). The length of the CDR3 is 14 residues. The whole variable domain, remainder taken from reference TRBV19 and TRBJ2-1, is DGGITQSPKYLFRKEGQNVTLSCEQNLNHDAMYWYRQDPGQGLRLIYYSQIVNDFQKGDIAEGYSVSREKKESFPLTVTSAQKNPTAFYLCASNRDRDYNEQFFGPGTRLTVL.

This sequence joins TRBV28 and TRBJ1-1; TRBD1 matches at 8 bases. J gave up 8 bases and V 5 bases, and 10 bases lay outside the gene matches. In germline, CDR1 is MDHEN, CDR2 SYDVKM. This CDR3 contains 14 residues. CDR3 sequence reads: CASSLTETGEEAFF. For the CDR3, the DNA is TGTGCCAGCAGTCTAACCGAGACAGGGGAGGAAGCTTTCTTT.

The count of this clone is one. The chain uses TRBV5-1 and TRBJ2-2; TRBD1 agrees at 7 bases. The V segment lost 4 bases and the J segment 9 bases; nucleotides outside the gene matches: 3. This CDR3 is 12 amino acids long. Germline V gene data show CDR1 as SGHRS and CDR2 as YFSETQ. The CDR3 nucleotides read TGCGCCAGCAGCCCACAGGGGCGGGAGCTGTTTTTT. It translates to CASSPQGRELFF.

The chain couples TRBV5-6 to TRBJ1-2, with TRBD1 as a possible D gene (5 bases). The V and J ends lost 6 bases and 0 bases respectively, with 12 bases between them. The CDR3 runs 14 residues. Germline CDR1 is SGHDT and CDR2 is YYEEEE. CDR3 coding DNA: TGTGCCAGCACCCCGGACACTTCTAACTATGGCTACACCTTC. Its translation: CASTPDTSNYGYTF.

This sequence joins TRBV6-5 and TRBJ1-2, with 7 bases matching TRBD1. Germline trimming cut 7 bases from V and 7 bases from J; bases unmatched to any gene: 12. Germline-derived CDR1 and CDR2 are MNHEY and SVGAGI. The CDR3 spans 14 residues. Here the CDR3 reads CASTPGTEAVGYTF. The CDR3 DNA sequence: TGTGCCAGCACCCCTGGGACAGAGGCTGTTGGCTACACCTTC.